The sequence of this TCR beta chain was determined in a study of beta chain features in type 1 diabetes. The study reverse transcribed the entire isolated RNA, so it sequenced expressed TCRB transcripts. Clones were read by immunoSEQ multiplex PCR, and TCRdb kept only the in-frame ones, dropping some. This sample has 250,000 to 350,000 clones, with 11% found just once. V was clipped by 5 bases and J by 0 bases, with 14 bases between them. The CDR3 loop spans 16 amino acids. CDR1 is PRHDT and CDR2 is FYEKMQ in the germline V gene (reference sequence). This clone was seen a handful of times. The sequencing sample was made of naive CD4+ T cells from blood. The origin of this receptor is a woman under 40 in good health. The chain employs TRBV13 and TRBJ2-1; D is unclear. CDR3 DNA sequence: TGTGCCAGCAGCAGCATTGAGTCGTTCTCCTACAATGAGCAGTTCTTC. Translated: CASSSIESFSYNEQFF.